Below, 15 T cell receptor beta chains from the same sample are listed, as sequenced in a study of blood T cells in healthy people across ages. PCR was performed a second time for roughly 7 to 11 cycles using a sample-barcoded 5' primer and a J-beta primer mix. TCRdb redid the calling of the 5' RACE reads with MiXCR, one entry per CDR3 protein. The repertoire consists of around 1.5 million distinct CDR3 sequences, with around 59% occurring once and the leading ten covering over 5.5%. Material for sequencing was blood. These receptors all stem from a young man in good health.

The chain joins TRBV5-4 to TRBJ2-3; possible D gene TRBD2, 5 bases. Trimming left V 2 bases short and J 0 bases short, with 10 bases between. This CDR3 is 15 amino acids long. Germline V gives CDR1 SGHNT, CDR2 YYREEE (reference sequence). CDR3 residues: CASSFPGMSTDTQYF. The CDR3 nucleotides read TGTGCCAGCAGCTTCCCGGGAATGAGCACAGATACGCAGTATTTT.

V gene TRBV20-1 combines with J gene TRBJ2-3; D unclear. The germline V gene has CDR1 DFQATT and CDR2 SNEGSKA (reference sequence). V lost 2 bases and J lost 5, with 8 bases in between. The CDR3 runs to 12 residues. CDR3 nucleotide sequence: TGCAGTGCTAGAATGGGGAAAGATACGCAGTATTTT. The encoded protein is CSARMGKDTQYF.

This clonotype has just a few counts. The rearrangement uses TRBV12-3 or TRBV12-4 and TRBJ2-1; tentatively, D is TRBD2 (5 bases). V dropped 6 bases and J dropped 8 bases, with 17 bases sitting between them. The CDR3 extends over 14 amino acids. The CDR3 sequence is CASRGGEGLDEQFF. CDR3 DNA: TGTGCCAGCAGAGGTGGAGAGGGTCTGGATGAGCAGTTCTTC.

V and J are TRBV27 and TRBJ2-5, with D possibly being TRBD2 (8 bases). The end of the DNA is better explained by TRBJ2-7, so the J call may be wrong. Germline V CDR1 and CDR2: MNHEY, SMNVEV (reference sequence). The CDR3 is 16 residues long. CDR3 in amino acids: CASRLRSGTVLSEQYF. The CDR3 region has the DNA TGTGCCAGCAGACTCCGTAGCGGGACAGTCCTCTCCGAGCAGTACTTC.

The V gene is TRBV5-1, the J gene TRBJ2-1; possible D gene TRBD2, 5 bases. The length of the CDR3 is 14 residues. V shed 4 bases and J shed 7 bases, with 15 bases lying between them. Germline CDR1 is SGHRS and CDR2 is YFSETQ. Written as DNA, the CDR3 is TGCGCCAGCAGCATACGCCGGGGAGTGAATGAGCAGTTCTTC. This codes for CASSIRRGVNEQFF.

CDR3 nucleotides: TGTGCCAGCAGAGGACTAGCGGGGGAAAATGAGCAGTTCTTC. This sequence encodes CASRGLAGENEQFF. The chain couples TRBV4-2 to TRBJ2-1; 13 positions agree with TRBD2. Germline CDR1 is LGHNA and CDR2 is YNFKEQ. CDR3 length: 14 amino acids. The trim removed 6 bases at V and 7 bases at J, leaving 3 bases unmatched.

This clonotype was seen a few times. V usage is TRBV14 and J usage is TRBJ2-7; 7 nucleotides align to TRBD1. Germline CDR1 and CDR2: SGHDN and FVKESK. With V trimmed by 0 bases and J by 6 bases, 5 bases remained unmatched. This CDR3 is built from 14 residues. Written as DNA, the CDR3 is TGTGCCAGCAGCCAAGAGACAGGGTTTGGCGAGCAGTACTTC. Its protein product is CASSQETGFGEQYF. Drawing the rest from reference TRBV14 and TRBJ2-7, the complete variable domain is EAGVTQFPSHSVIEKGQTVTLRCDPISGHDNLYWYRRVMGKEIKFLLHFVKESKQDESGMPNNRFLAERTGGTYSTLKVQPAELEDSGVYFCASSQETGFGEQYFGPGTRLTVT.

The chain uses TRBV29-1 and TRBJ2-7, with 14 bases lining up with TRBD2. This CDR3 comprises 18 residues. The J segment lost 0 bases and the V segment lost 6 bases, leaving 13 bases of the junction unmatched. Germline CDR1 is SQVTM and CDR2 is ANQGSEA. The DNA for the CDR3 is TGCAGCGTCCGCGGCGGGACTAGCGGGGGCAAAAGCTCCTACGAGCAGTACTTC. This translates into CSVRGGTSGGKSSYEQYF.

J is TRBJ1-6 and V is TRBV28; no clear D. The CDR3 contains 9 residues. Germline CDR1 MDHEN, CDR2 SYDVKM. Trimming took 3 bases from V and 13 from J, leaving 1 base between them. CDR3 DNA sequence: TGTGCCAGCAGTTTCCCCCTCCACTTT. Amino acid sequence: CASSFPLHF. Using reference TRBV28 and TRBJ1-6 for the parts outside the CDR3, the full variable domain is DVKVTQSSRYLVKRTGEKVFLECVQDMDHENMFWYRQDPGLGLRLIYFSYDVKMKEKGDIPEGYSVSREKKERFSLILESASTNQTSMYLCASSFPLHFGNGTRLTVT.

The rearrangement links TRBV18 to TRBJ2-1, with D unresolved. The CDR3 has 12 residues. With 4 bases removed from V and 12 bases from J, the gap between germline ends came to 13 bases. Germline CDR1 and CDR2: KGHSH and LQKENI. Here the CDR3 DNA reads TGTGCCAGCTCACTCCGCGGCGGCTCGCAGTTCTTC. Amino acid sequence: CASSLRGGSQFF.

This clonotype was seen more than once but under ten times. The genes are TRBV7-9 and TRBJ2-1; D is ambiguous. V was clipped by 7 bases and J by 8 bases, with 12 bases between them. There are 12 residues in the CDR3. In germline, CDR1 is SEHNR, CDR2 FQNEAQ (reference sequence). In DNA, the CDR3 is TGTGCCAGCAACATTGGGGTTTATGAGCAGTTCTTC. Encoded protein: CASNIGVYEQFF.

This clonotype was seen just once. The chain employs TRBV27 and TRBJ2-1, with 7 bases aligning to TRBD2. The V gene end was trimmed by 0 bases and the J gene end by 0 bases; junction bases not matched to a gene: 5. Germline-derived CDR1 and CDR2 are MNHEY and SMNVEV (reference sequence). The CDR3 has 17 residues. DNA of the CDR3: TGTGCCAGCAGTTTATCGAGGCGGGGGAGCTCCTACAATGAGCAGTTCTTC. It yields the protein CASSLSRRGSSYNEQFF.

The rearrangement joins TRBV12-3 or TRBV12-4 to TRBJ2-3; D ambiguous. V was pared by 6 bases and J by 1 base, with 17 bases between. The CDR3 is 16 amino acids. CDR3 DNA sequence: TGTGCCAGCAGCCGCGGCACCGCTATTGGCACAGATACGCAGTATTTT. It is translated as CASSRGTAIGTDTQYF.

Comment on this clonotype: A clone one base away is much larger, so this may be a read error. The CDR3 sequence: CASSFNERFF. The CDR3 nucleotides read TGTGCCAGCAGTTTCAATGAGCGGTTCTTC. The chain has TRBV6-6 and TRBJ2-1; D remains unclear. The CDR3 has 10 residues. CDR1 and CDR2 (germline): MNHNY, SVGAGI (reference sequence).

The V call is TRBV10-3, the J call TRBJ1-2; D is possibly TRBD1 (5 bases). CDR3 length: 15 residues. CDR1 ENHRY and CDR2 SYGVKD come from the germline V gene. V lost 0 bases, J lost 2 bases, and 10 bases lay in between. The CDR3 DNA follows: TGTGCCATCAGTGAGTCCCTGGGACGGAACTATGGCTACACCTTC. This gives the protein CAISESLGRNYGYTF.